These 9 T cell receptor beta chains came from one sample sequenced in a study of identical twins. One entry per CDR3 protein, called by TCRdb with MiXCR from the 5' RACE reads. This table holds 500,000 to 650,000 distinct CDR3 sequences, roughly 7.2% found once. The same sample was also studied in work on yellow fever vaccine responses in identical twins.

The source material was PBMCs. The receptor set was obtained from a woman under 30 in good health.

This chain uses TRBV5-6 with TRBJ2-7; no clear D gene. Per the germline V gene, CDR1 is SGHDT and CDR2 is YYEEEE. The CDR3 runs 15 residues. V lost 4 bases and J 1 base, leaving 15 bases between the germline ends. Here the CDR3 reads CASSGVQAMSYEQYF. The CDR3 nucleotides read TGTGCCAGCAGCGGGGTTCAGGCGATGTCCTACGAGCAGTACTTC.

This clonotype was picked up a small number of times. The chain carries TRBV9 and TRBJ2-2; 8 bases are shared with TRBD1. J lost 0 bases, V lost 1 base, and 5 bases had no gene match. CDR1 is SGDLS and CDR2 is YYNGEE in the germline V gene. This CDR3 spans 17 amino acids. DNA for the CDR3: TGTGCCAGCAGCGTAAGGACAGGGTATGCGAACACCGGGGAGCTGTTTTTT. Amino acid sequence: CASSVRTGYANTGELFF.

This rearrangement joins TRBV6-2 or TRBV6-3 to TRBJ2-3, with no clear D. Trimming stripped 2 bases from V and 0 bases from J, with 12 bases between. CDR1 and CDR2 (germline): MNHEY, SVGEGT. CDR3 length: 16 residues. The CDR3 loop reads CASSYERLASTDTQYF. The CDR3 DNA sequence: TGTGCCAGCAGTTACGAACGACTTGCTAGCACAGATACGCAGTATTTT.

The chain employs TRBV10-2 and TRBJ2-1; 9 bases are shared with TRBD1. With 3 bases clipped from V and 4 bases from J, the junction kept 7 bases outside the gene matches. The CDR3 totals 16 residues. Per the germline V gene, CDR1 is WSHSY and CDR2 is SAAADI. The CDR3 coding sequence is TGCGCCAGCAGTGACCACACCGGGACAGGGTACAATGAGCAGTTCTTC. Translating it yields CASSDHTGTGYNEQFF.

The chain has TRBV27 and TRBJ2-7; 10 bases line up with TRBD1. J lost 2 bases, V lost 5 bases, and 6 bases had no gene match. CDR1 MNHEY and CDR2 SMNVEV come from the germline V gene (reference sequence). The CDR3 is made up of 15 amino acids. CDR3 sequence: CASSLDGQGAYEQYF. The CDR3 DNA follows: TGTGCCAGCAGTCTCGACGGACAGGGGGCCTACGAGCAGTACTTC.

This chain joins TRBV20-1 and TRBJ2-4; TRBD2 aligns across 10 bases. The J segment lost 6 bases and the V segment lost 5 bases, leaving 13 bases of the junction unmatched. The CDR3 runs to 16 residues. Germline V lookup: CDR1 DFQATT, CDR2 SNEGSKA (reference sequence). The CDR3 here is CSALSGGQLKLNIQYF. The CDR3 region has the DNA TGCAGTGCTCTTAGCGGGGGGCAACTTAAATTAAACATTCAGTACTTC.

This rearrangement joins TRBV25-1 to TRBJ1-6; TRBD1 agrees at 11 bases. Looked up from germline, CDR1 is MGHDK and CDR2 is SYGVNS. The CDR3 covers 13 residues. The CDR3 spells CVSGTGGCSPLHF. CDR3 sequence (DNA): TGTGTTTCGGGGACAGGGGGATGTTCACCCCTCCACTTT. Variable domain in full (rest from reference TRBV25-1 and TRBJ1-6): EADIYQTPRYLVIGTGKKITLECSQTMGHDKMYWYQQDPGMELHLIHYSYGVNSTEKGDLSSESTVSRIRTEHFPLTLESARPSHTSQYLCVSGTGGCSPLHFGNGTRLTVT.

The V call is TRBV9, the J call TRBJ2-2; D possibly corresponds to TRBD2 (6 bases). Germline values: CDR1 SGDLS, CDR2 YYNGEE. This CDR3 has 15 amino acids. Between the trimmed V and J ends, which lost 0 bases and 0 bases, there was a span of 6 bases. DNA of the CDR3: TGTGCCAGCAGCGTAGGGGACTCGAACACCGGGGAGCTGTTTTTT. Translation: CASSVGDSNTGELFF.

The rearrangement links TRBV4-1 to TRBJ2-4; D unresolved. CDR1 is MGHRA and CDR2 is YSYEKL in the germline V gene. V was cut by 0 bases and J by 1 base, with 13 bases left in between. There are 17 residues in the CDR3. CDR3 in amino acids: CASSQDDVMWAKNIQYF. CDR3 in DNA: TGCGCCAGCAGCCAAGATGATGTCATGTGGGCCAAAAACATTCAGTACTTC.